This record concerns one T cell receptor beta chain sequence. The data were taken from a study of Graves' ophthalmopathy and Graves' hyperthyroidism. Looked up from germline, CDR1 is MNHNS and CDR2 is SASEGT. The CDR3 runs 12 residues. The V gene lost 2 bases and the J gene lost 9 bases, with 8 bases spanning the gap. Amplification targeted the TCR beta CDR3 regions, with RNA transcripts as the source material. HTBI primers were used in a first-round RT-PCR, which preceded a second-round multiplex PCR. TCRdb ran MiXCR on the multiplex PCR reads and lists one entry per CDR3 protein. The repertoire holds roughly 350,000 distinct CDR3 sequences, about 17% seen once, with roughly 2.4% in the top ten.

The receptor's source is an adult woman with stable Graves' hyperthyroidism. The specimen was peripheral blood. V usage is TRBV6-1 and J usage is TRBJ1-3; D is unresolved. The CDR3 DNA follows: TGTGCCAGCAGTGAACAGCAGCGCACCATATATTTT. Translating it yields CASSEQQRTIYF.